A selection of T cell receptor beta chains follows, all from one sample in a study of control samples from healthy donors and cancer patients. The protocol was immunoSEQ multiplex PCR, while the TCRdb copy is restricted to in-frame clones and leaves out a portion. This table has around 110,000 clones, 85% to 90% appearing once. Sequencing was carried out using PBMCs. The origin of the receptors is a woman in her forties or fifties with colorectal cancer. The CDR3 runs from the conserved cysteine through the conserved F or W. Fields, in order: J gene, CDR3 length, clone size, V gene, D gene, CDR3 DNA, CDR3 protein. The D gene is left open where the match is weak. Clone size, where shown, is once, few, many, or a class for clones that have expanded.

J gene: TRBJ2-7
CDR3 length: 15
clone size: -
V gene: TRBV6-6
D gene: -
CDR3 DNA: TGTGCCAGCAGGAGAGACCCTCGGGGCACCTACGAGCAGTACTTC
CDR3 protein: CASRRDPRGTYEQYF

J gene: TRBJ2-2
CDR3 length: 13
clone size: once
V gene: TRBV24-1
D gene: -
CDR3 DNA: TGTGCCACCGCAGGGACGTCAATCGGGGAGCTGTTTTTT
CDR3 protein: CATAGTSIGELFF

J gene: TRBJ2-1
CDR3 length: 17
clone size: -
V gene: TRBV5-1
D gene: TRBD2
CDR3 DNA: TGCGCCAGCAGCTTGACTAGCGGGAGGAGCTCCTACAATGAGCAGTTCTTC
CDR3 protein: CASSLTSGRSSYNEQFF

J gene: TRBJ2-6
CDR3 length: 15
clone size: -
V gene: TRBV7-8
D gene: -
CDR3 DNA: TGTGCCAGCAGCTTCCGGGCTTCGGGGGCCAACGTCCTGACTTTC
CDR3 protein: CASSFRASGANVLTF

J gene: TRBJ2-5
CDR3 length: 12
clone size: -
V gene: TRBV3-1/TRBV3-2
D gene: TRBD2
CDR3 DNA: TGTGCCAGCAGCCAAGGGCCGAGCGGGGGGTACTTC
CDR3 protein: CASSQGPSGGYF

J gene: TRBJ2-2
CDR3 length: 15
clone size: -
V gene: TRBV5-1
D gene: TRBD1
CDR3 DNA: TGCGCCAGCAGCCCACGCCCCGACAGGGTCGGGGAGCTGTTTTTT
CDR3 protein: CASSPRPDRVGELFF

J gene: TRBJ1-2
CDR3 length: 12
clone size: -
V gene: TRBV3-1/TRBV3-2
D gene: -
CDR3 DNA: TGTGCCAGCAGCCGACAGGCCTATGGCTACACCTTC
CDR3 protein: CASSRQAYGYTF

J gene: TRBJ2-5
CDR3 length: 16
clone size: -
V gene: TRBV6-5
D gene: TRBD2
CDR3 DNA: TGTGCCAGCAGTTCTCGACTAGCGGAGGCTCAAGAGACCCAGTACTTC
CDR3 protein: CASSSRLAEAQETQYF

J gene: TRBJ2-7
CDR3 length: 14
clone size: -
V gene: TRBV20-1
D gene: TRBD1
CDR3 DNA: TGCAGTGCTAGTACCCAGGGGGCTGGCTACGAGCAGTACTTC
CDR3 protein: CSASTQGAGYEQYF

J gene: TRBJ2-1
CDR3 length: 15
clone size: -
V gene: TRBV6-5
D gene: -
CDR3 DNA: TGTGCCAGCAGTTACAGAGCGGTAACCTACAATGAGCAGTTCTTC
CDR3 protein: CASSYRAVTYNEQFF

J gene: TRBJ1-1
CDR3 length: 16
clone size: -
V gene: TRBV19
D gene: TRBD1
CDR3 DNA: TGTGCCAGTAGTTCATATATCAGGACAGGGAACACTGAAGCTTTCTTT
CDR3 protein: CASSSYIRTGNTEAFF

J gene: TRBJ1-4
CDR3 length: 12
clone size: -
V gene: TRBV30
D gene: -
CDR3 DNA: TGTGCTGGACACTGGGGGAATGAAAAACTGTTTTTT
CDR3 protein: CAGHWGNEKLFF

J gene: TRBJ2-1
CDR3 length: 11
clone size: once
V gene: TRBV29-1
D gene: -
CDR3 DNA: TGCAGCGTTGAGTGGTACAATGAGCAGTTCTTC
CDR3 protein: CSVEWYNEQFF

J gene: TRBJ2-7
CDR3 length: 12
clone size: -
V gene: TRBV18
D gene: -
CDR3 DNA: TGTGCCAGCTCACCAGACAGAGACGAGCAGTACTTC
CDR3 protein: CASSPDRDEQYF

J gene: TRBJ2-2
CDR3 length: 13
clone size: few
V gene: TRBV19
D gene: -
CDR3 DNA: TGTGCCAGTTCTCCGCAAGGCACCGGGGAGCTGTTTTTT
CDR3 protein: CASSPQGTGELFF

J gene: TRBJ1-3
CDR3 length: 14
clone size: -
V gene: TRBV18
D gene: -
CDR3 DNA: TGTGCCAGCTCACCCGGGACGTCGGGAAACACCATATATTTT
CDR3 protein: CASSPGTSGNTIYF